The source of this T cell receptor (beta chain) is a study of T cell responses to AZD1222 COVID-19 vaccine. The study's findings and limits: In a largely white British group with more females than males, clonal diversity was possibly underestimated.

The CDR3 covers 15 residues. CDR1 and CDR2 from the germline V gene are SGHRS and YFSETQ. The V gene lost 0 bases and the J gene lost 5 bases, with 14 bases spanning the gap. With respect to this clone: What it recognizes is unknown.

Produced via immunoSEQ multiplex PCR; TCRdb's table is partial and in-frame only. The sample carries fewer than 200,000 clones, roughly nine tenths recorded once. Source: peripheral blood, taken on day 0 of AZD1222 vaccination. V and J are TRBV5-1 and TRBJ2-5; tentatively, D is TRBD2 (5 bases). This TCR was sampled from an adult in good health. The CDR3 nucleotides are TGCGCCAGCAGCTTGGGCGGGTCCCTGGGGGAGACCCAGTACTTC. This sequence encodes CASSLGGSLGETQYF.